The 7 T cell receptor beta chains presented below share a single source sample, sequenced in a study of CD8 T cells in ankylosing spondylitis. Study-level findings and limits: About 8 highly homologous variants made up a TCR beta motif, and this motif appeared characteristic of ankylosing spondylitis blood.

Their antigens are not known. TCRdb re-derived calls from the 5' RACE reads in MiXCR, one entry per CDR3 protein. Seen here are over 400,000 distinct CDR3 sequences, about 25% observed once, and the top ten hold under 0.9%. Sequencing was performed on blood, either unsorted or a sorted T cell fraction (not recorded which). The receptors were gathered from a male donor with ankylosing spondylitis.

The CDR3: CASSLGPGSEQYV. CDR3 bases: TGCGCCAGCAGCTTGGGTCCGGGTAGCGAGCAGTACGTC. The V call is TRBV5-1, the J call TRBJ2-7; D is undetermined. This CDR3 region has 13 residues. CDR1 is SGHRS, CDR2 YFSETQ, per germline. V lost 0 bases and J 6 bases, leaving 10 bases between the germline ends.

This chain connects TRBV5-1 to TRBJ2-3; 11 bases match TRBD2. The V gene end was trimmed by 3 bases and the J gene end by 4 bases; junction bases not matched to a gene: 7. Germline values: CDR1 SGHRS, CDR2 YFSETQ. The CDR3 sequence is 16 residues long. Here the CDR3 reads CASSSPSGRSSDTQYF. The DNA of the CDR3 is TGCGCCAGCAGCTCTCCTAGCGGGAGGAGCTCAGATACGCAGTATTTT.

V gene TRBV29-1 combines with J gene TRBJ1-1, with 7 positions matching TRBD1. Unmatched junction bases numbered 9, after V lost 7 bases and J lost 7 bases. Germline values: CDR1 SQVTM, CDR2 ANQGSEA. This CDR3 comprises 12 residues. The chain's CDR3 is CSGLLQGFEAFF. CDR3 nucleotide sequence: TGCAGCGGACTTTTACAGGGGTTTGAAGCTTTCTTT.

V usage is TRBV18 and J usage is TRBJ2-3, with D tentatively TRBD2 (5 bases). V was clipped by 2 bases and J by 5 bases, with 5 bases between them. Looked up from germline, CDR1 is KGHSH and CDR2 is LQKENI. The CDR3 is 12 amino acids. DNA of the CDR3: TGTGCCAGCTCACCAGAGGGAGATACGCAGTATTTT. Translated: CASSPEGDTQYF.

This sequence joins TRBV14 and TRBJ1-1; D remains ambiguous. The CDR3 is 13 amino acids. CDR1 and CDR2 (germline): SGHDN, FVKESK. Trimming left V 3 bases short and J 1 base short, with 6 bases between. CDR3 in amino acids: CASSHGQNTEAFF. The CDR3 bases are TGTGCCAGCAGCCATGGTCAGAACACTGAAGCTTTCTTT.

This chain links TRBV12-3 or TRBV12-4 with TRBJ1-1, with TRBD1 matching over 9 bases. V dropped 9 bases and J dropped 8; count of bases not matched to a gene: 4. This CDR3 has 11 amino acids. The CDR3 nucleotides are TGTGCCAGTACGACAGGGGGAGAAGCTTTCTTT. This gives the protein CASTTGGEAFF.

This clonotype was found a few times. The chain employs TRBV12-3 or TRBV12-4 and TRBJ2-5; 8 bases match TRBD2. CDR3 length: 12 residues. The V segment lost 3 bases and the J segment 7 bases; nucleotides outside the gene matches: 1. CDR3 in amino acids: CASSFAGGTQYF. CDR3 nucleotide sequence: TGTGCCAGCAGTTTCGCGGGAGGGACCCAGTACTTC.